The 16 T cell receptor beta chains below come from one sample, sequenced in a study of CD8 T cells in Susac syndrome. Reverse transcription of about 0.5 to 1 ug RNA was performed with random hexamers. TCRdb independently ran MiXCR on the immunoSEQ multiplex PCR reads; one entry per CDR3 protein. Here the sample spans about 200,000 distinct CDR3 sequences, 85% to 95% being singletons. What was sequenced was CD4+ T cells from PBMCs. The receptor source for this set is a human donor in good health.

The table lists this clonotype with a count of one. The chain joins TRBV12-3 or TRBV12-4 to TRBJ2-1; 8 positions match TRBD1. The CDR3 is made up of 16 amino acids. Unmatched junction bases numbered 10, after V lost 5 bases and J lost 4 bases. DNA of the CDR3: TGTGCCAGCAGTCTTCGACAGGGGAGGAGTTACAATGAGCAGTTCTTC. The encoded protein is CASSLRQGRSYNEQFF.

This chain uses TRBV27 with TRBJ2-1, with D possibly TRBD1 on 6 matching bases. The CDR3 totals 14 residues. Germline assignment: CDR1 MNHEY and CDR2 SMNVEV (reference sequence). Trimming left V 8 bases short and J 9 bases short, with 20 bases between. This chain's CDR3 is CASVLRGPFGEQFF. CDR3 in DNA: TGTGCCAGCGTCCTCAGGGGACCCTTCGGTGAGCAGTTCTTC.

V is TRBV6-5 and J is TRBJ2-1; the D gene is possibly TRBD2 (5 bases). This CDR3 is built from 14 residues. The ends were cut back, 5 bases at V and 0 bases at J, with 8 bases in the middle. CDR1 is MNHEY and CDR2 is SVGAGI in the germline V gene. The CDR3 DNA reads as TGTGCCAGCAGTGCCCGGGACTCCTACAATGAGCAGTTCTTC. Protein product: CASSARDSYNEQFF.

This sequence joins TRBV5-1 and TRBJ2-3, with D perhaps given as TRBD1 or TRBD2 (6 bases each). Germline CDR1 is SGHRS and CDR2 is YFSETQ. The CDR3 has 12 amino acids. V dropped 5 bases and J dropped 6 bases, with 10 bases sitting between them. The CDR3 sequence is CASSAGHDTQYF. The DNA of the CDR3 is TGCGCCAGCAGTGCGGGACACGATACGCAGTATTTT.

The table lists this clonotype with a count of one. CDR3 residues: CASSPSPGQGAETQYF. CDR3 bases: TGTGCCAGCAGCCCCTCCCCCGGACAGGGGGCAGAGACCCAGTACTTC. The gene calls are TRBV9 and TRBJ2-5; 11 bases are a match to TRBD1. This CDR3 has 16 amino acids. The J segment lost 4 bases and the V segment lost 4 bases, leaving 9 bases of the junction unmatched. Per germline, CDR1 SGDLS and CDR2 YYNGEE.

V is TRBV29-1 and J is TRBJ2-3, with D hard to call. The V and J ends lost 7 bases and 4 bases respectively, with 6 bases between them. This CDR3 spans 10 amino acids. Germline loops: CDR1 SQVTM, CDR2 ANQGSEA. The CDR3 sequence is CSGFSDTQYF. CDR3 coding DNA: TGCAGCGGGTTCTCAGATACGCAGTATTTT.

The chain couples TRBV7-8 to TRBJ1-6; D is undetermined. The CDR3 extends over 14 amino acids. The V gene lost 4 bases and the J gene lost 10 bases, with 14 bases spanning the gap. Germline lookup yields CDR1 SGHVS and CDR2 FQNEAQ. CDR3 amino acids: CASSYQKSDSPLHF. As DNA, the CDR3 is TGTGCCAGCAGCTACCAGAAATCCGACTCACCCCTCCACTTT.

The chain uses TRBV20-1 and TRBJ2-7; 10 nucleotides agree with TRBD1. Germline V lookup: CDR1 DFQATT, CDR2 SNEGSKA (reference sequence). The CDR3 runs to 16 residues. Trimming removed 3 bases from V and 5 bases from J; junction bases left unmatched: 13. The DNA for the CDR3 is TGCAGTGCTAGGAGGCCCGGGACAGGGGCATCCCACGAGCAGTACTTC. It is translated as CSARRPGTGASHEQYF.

The CDR3 reads CSVPEQFF. The CDR3 DNA is TGCAGCGTACCTGAGCAGTTCTTC. The chain couples TRBV29-1 to TRBJ2-1; D unclear. This CDR3 region has 8 residues. V lost 6 bases and J 9 bases, leaving 3 bases between the germline ends. Germline loops: CDR1 SQVTM, CDR2 ANQGSEA.

The chain uses TRBV20-1 and TRBJ1-1; D unresolved. The germline V gene encodes CDR1 DFQATT and CDR2 SNEGSKA (reference sequence). CDR3 length: 13 residues. V lost 8 bases to trimming and J lost 1 base, with 14 bases between them. The DNA of the CDR3 is TGCAGTCTCTCTGAACATACGAACACTGAAGCTTTCTTT. Protein sequence: CSLSEHTNTEAFF.

The chain is built from TRBV3-1 and TRBJ1-2; D is undetermined. V was pared by 1 base and J by 2 bases, with 8 bases between. From germline, CDR1 is LGHDT and CDR2 YNNKEL (reference sequence). The CDR3 totals 14 residues. DNA of the CDR3: TGTGCCAGCAGCCAAGGGGAAGCGAACTATGGCTACACCTTC. Amino acid sequence: CASSQGEANYGYTF.

The chain is built from TRBV6-5 and TRBJ1-2, with D possibly being TRBD1 (6 bases). The CDR3 has 14 amino acids. Trimming pared 0 bases from V and 4 bases from J, leaving 9 bases between. Germline lookup yields CDR1 MNHEY and CDR2 SVGAGI. The CDR3 coding sequence is TGTGCCAGCAGTTACTCGGGCAGGGGCTATGGCTACACCTTC. Translation gives CASSYSGRGYGYTF.

The V call is TRBV7-3, the J call TRBJ1-1, with D possibly TRBD1 on 5 matching bases. The CDR3 sequence is 13 residues long. From germline, CDR1 is SGHTA and CDR2 FQGTGA. V was pared by 4 bases and J by 6 bases, with 12 bases between. The CDR3 reads CASSSGTYSEAFF. CDR3 sequence (DNA): TGTGCCAGCAGCTCCGGGACTTACTCTGAAGCTTTCTTT.

This rearrangement joins TRBV28 to TRBJ2-1; 13 bases line up with TRBD2. CDR3 length equals 15 residues. Germline V gene data show CDR1 as MDHEN and CDR2 as SYDVKM. The trim removed 4 bases at V and 7 bases at J, leaving 4 bases unmatched. The CDR3 DNA reads as TGTGCCAGCAGTTCGGGACTAGCGGGAAGGAATGAGCAGTTCTTC. The encoded protein is CASSSGLAGRNEQFF.

This clonotype was seen a single time. This sequence joins TRBV20-1 and TRBJ2-7; D might be TRBD2 (5 bases). The germline V and J ends were trimmed by 6 bases and 6 bases, with 24 bases remaining between them. The germline CDR1 and CDR2 sequences are DFQATT and SNEGSKA (reference sequence). The CDR3 runs to 15 residues. The CDR3 DNA follows: TGCAGTGCACCCCCCCCCGGGCAGTGGGAGAGCGAGCAGTACTTC. This codes for CSAPPPGQWESEQYF.

The chain joins TRBV15 to TRBJ1-1; D perhaps matches TRBD1 (5 bases). Germline assignment: CDR1 LNHNV and CDR2 YYDKDF (reference sequence). This CDR3 is built from 14 residues. V lost 8 bases, J lost 5 bases, and 18 bases lay in between. The CDR3 region is CATLTGRAGTEAFF. CDR3 bases: TGTGCCACCCTCACTGGCAGGGCGGGTACTGAAGCTTTCTTT.